What follows is one TCR beta chain and its context. This sample is part of a study of PD-1 blockade in mismatch repair-deficient tumors. Study details: All were previously treated, progressing patients with 12 mismatch repair-deficient cancer types.

Repertoires were generated with immunoSEQ multiplex PCR, while TCRdb's copy carries only in-frame clones and drops some. The profile shows around 51,000 clones, roughly 80% of them singletons. In germline, CDR1 is SGHDT, CDR2 YYEEEE. CDR3 length equals 17 residues. J lost 0 bases, V lost 3 bases, and 9 bases had no gene match. Every patient had mismatch repair deficiency by PCR or immunohistochemistry. The V gene is TRBV5-6, the J gene TRBJ1-3; 7 bases match TRBD1. Sequencing was performed on peripheral blood, taken roughly 21 weeks after starting pembrolizumab. The clonotype originates from an adult with mismatch repair-deficient cancer. CDR3 in amino acids: CASSSDREAYSGNTIYF. CDR3 in DNA: TGTGCCAGCAGCTCTGACAGGGAGGCATACTCTGGAAACACCATATATTTT.